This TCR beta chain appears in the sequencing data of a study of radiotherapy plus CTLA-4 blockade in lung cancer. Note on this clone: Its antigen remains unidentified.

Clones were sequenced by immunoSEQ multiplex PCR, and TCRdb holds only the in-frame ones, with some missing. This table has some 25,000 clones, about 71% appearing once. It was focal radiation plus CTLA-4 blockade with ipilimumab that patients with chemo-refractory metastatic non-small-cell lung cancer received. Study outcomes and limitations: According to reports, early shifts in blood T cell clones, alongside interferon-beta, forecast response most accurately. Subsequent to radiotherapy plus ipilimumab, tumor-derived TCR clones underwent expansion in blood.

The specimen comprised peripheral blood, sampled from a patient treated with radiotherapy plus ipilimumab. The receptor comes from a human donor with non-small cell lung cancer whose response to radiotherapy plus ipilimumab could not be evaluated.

In DNA form, the CDR3 reads TGTGCCACCAGCAGAGCCGCGGGGGGATACGGTAACTATGGCTACACCTTC. Protein: CATSRAAGGYGNYGYTF. This sequence joins TRBV15 and TRBJ1-2; D may be TRBD1 (5 bases). This CDR3 comprises 17 residues. The germline V and J ends were trimmed by 1 base and 1 base, with 16 bases remaining between them. In germline, CDR1 is LNHNV, CDR2 YYDKDF (reference sequence).